This T cell receptor (beta chain) was sequenced for a study of blood T cell repertoires in COVID-19. Whole-study context: Samples representing acute and convalescent COVID-19 were sourced from the United States, Italy and Spain. Nucleic acid was either cDNA or gDNA, and it came from T cells, B-cell-depleted T cells, or PBMCs.

Enrollees, about 18 to 89 years old, lived in approximately 25 US areas. Cohort assignment relied on participant-reported clinical history. V was pared by 6 bases and J by 4 bases, with 10 bases of the junction left unmatched. Per germline, CDR1 MDHEN and CDR2 SYDVKM. CDR3 length: 15 amino acids. The method was immunoSEQ multiplex PCR; TCRdb's version includes in-frame clones alone and lacks a portion of them. Of about 160,000 clones listed, approximately 82% are singletons. This rearrangement joins TRBV28 to TRBJ2-7, with 9 bases identical to TRBD1. The sequencing input was PBMCs or T cells enriched from blood (not recorded which). The clonotype originates from a woman between 45 and 65 years old who had recovered from COVID-19. In DNA, the CDR3 is TGTGCCAGCAGAACCTCCGGGACAGGGATATACGAGCAGTACGTC. Amino acid sequence: CASRTSGTGIYEQYV.